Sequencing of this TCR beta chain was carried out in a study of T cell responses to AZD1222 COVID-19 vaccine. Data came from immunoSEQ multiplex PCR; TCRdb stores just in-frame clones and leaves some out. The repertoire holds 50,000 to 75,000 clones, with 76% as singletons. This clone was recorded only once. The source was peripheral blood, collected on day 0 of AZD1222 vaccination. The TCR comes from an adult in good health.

This CDR3 reads CASSPGQGTDTQYF. The DNA of the CDR3 is TGTGCCAGCAGCCCTGGACAGGGCACAGATACGCAGTATTTT. The chain has TRBV7-2 and TRBJ2-3; 7 bases match TRBD1. Per the germline V gene, CDR1 is SGHTA and CDR2 is FQGNSA. Trimming cost V 5 bases and J 1 base; bases outside gene matches: 3. The CDR3 has 14 amino acids.